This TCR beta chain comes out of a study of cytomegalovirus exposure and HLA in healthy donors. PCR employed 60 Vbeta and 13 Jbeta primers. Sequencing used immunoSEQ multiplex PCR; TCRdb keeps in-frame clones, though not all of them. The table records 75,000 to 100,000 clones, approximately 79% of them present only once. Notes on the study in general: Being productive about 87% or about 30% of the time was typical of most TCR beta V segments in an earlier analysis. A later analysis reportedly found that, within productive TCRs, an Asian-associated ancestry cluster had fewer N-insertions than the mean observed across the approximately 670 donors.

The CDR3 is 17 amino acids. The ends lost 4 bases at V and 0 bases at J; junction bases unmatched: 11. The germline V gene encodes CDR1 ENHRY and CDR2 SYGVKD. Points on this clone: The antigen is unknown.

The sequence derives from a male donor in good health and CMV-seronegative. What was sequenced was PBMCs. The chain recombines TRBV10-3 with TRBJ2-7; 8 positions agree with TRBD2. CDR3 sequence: CAISGAQRGLSSYEQYF. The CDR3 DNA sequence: TGTGCCATCAGTGGGGCCCAGCGGGGGTTAAGCTCCTACGAGCAGTACTTC.